This T cell receptor (beta chain) originates from a study of OX40 agonist ivuxolimab in advanced cancers. On this clone: Its antigen remains unknown.

Some clones are missing from TCRdb's copy, which holds only in-frame ones; the method was immunoSEQ multiplex PCR. The repertoire has 43,000 or so clones, roughly 80% of them found once; the top ten carry over 2%. Broader study findings: More expanded clones were seen, on average, in CD8+ T cells than in CD4+.

Unmatched junction bases numbered 10, after V lost 5 bases and J lost 6 bases. This CDR3 spans 14 amino acids. Germline V gene data show CDR1 as KGHSH and CDR2 as LQKENI. This sample comprised CD4+ or CD8+ T cells sorted from blood, obtained in a trial of the OX40 agonist ivuxolimab. The sequence derives from an adult with an advanced solid tumor such as melanoma, head and neck, liver or kidney cancer. The J gene is TRBJ2-7, the V gene TRBV18, with 7 bases aligning to TRBD2. DNA of the CDR3: TGTGCCAGCTCATCTACAGCGGGACCGGGCGAGCAGTACTTC. Amino acid sequence: CASSSTAGPGEQYF.